This T cell receptor (beta chain) was retrieved from a study of OX40 agonist ivuxolimab in advanced cancers. Study-wide results and limits: Among the lowest levels of clonal expansion were found in partial responders at 0.1-3.0 mg/kg. Average numbers of expanded clones were greater in CD8+ T cells than in CD4+.

Germline-derived CDR1 and CDR2 are SGHAT and FQNNGV. This CDR3 contains 13 residues. The germline V and J ends were trimmed by 5 bases and 0 bases, with 5 bases remaining between them. In the case of this clone: Antigen unknown.

Some clones are missing from TCRdb's copy, which holds only in-frame ones; the method was immunoSEQ multiplex PCR. Of about 13,000 clones listed, about 80% are singletons. The material sequenced was CD4+ or CD8+ T cells sorted from blood, taken in a trial of the OX40 agonist ivuxolimab. V is TRBV11-2 and J is TRBJ1-5; D not resolved. The TCR comes from an adult with an advanced solid tumor such as melanoma, head and neck, liver or kidney cancer. CDR3 sequence (DNA): TGTGCCAGCAGCGGCGATAGCAATCAGCCCCAGCATTTT. Its translation is CASSGDSNQPQHF.